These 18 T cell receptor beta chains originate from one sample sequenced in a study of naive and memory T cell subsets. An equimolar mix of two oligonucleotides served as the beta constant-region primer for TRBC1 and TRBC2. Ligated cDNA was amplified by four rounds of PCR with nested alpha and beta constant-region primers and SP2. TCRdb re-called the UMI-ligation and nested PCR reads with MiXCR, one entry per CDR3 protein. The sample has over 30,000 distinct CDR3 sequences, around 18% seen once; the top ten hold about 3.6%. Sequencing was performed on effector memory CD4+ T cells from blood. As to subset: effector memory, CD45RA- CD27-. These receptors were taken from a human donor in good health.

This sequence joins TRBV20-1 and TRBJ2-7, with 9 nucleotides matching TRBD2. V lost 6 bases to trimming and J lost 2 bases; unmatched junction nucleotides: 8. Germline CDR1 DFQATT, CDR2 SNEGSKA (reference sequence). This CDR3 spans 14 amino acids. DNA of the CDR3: TGCAGTGCCTATAGCGGGAGAGAAACCTACGAGCAGTACTTC. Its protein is CSAYSGRETYEQYF.

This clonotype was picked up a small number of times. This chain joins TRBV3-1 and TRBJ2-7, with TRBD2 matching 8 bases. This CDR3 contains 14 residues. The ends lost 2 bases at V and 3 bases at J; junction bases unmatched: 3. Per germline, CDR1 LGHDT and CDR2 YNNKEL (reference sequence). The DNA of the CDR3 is TGTGCCAGCAGCCAACCAACTAGCGGCTACGAGCAGTACTTC. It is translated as CASSQPTSGYEQYF.

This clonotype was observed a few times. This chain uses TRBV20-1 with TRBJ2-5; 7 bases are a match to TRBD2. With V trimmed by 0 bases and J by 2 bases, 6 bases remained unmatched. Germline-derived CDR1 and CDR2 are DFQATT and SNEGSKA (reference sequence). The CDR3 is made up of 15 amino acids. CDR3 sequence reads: CSARDPRGLQETQYF. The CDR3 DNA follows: TGCAGTGCTAGAGACCCCCGGGGACTACAAGAGACCCAGTACTTC.

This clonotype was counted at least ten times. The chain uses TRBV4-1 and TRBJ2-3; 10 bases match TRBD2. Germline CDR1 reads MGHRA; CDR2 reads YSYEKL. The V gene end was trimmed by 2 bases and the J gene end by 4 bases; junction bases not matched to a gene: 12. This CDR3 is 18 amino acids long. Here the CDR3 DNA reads TGCGCCAGCAGCCAACTTGGCCTAGCGGGAGTTGTTCCAGATACGCAGTATTTT. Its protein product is CASSQLGLAGVVPDTQYF.

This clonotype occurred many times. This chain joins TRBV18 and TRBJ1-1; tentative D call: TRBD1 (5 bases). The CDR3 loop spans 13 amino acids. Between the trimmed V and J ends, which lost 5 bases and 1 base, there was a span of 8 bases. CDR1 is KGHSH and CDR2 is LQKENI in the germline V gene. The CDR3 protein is CASSSTGNTEAFF. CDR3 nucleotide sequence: TGTGCCAGCTCATCAACAGGGAACACTGAAGCTTTCTTT.

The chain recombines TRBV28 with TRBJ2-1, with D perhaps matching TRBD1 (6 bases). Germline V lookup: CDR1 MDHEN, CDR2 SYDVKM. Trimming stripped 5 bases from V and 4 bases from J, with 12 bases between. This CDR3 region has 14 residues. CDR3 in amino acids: CASSRTASYNEQFF. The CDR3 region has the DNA TGTGCCAGCAGTAGGACAGCCAGTTACAATGAGCAGTTCTTC.

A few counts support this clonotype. CDR3: CASSPRAGLAGGGEQFF. The CDR3 coding sequence is TGTGCCAGCAGCCCTCGAGCCGGACTAGCGGGAGGAGGTGAGCAGTTCTTC. The chain joins TRBV9 to TRBJ2-1, with 14 nucleotides matching TRBD2. The V gene end was trimmed by 4 bases and the J gene end by 9 bases; junction bases not matched to a gene: 12. This CDR3 region has 17 residues. Per the germline V gene, CDR1 is SGDLS and CDR2 is YYNGEE.

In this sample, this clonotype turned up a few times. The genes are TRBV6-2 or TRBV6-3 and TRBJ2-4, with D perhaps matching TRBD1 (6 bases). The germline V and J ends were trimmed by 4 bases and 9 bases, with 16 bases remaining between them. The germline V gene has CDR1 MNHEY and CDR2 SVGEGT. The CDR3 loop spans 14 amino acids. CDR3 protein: CASSSNYREGIQYF. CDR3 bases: TGTGCCAGCAGTTCGAATTACAGGGAAGGCATTCAGTACTTC.

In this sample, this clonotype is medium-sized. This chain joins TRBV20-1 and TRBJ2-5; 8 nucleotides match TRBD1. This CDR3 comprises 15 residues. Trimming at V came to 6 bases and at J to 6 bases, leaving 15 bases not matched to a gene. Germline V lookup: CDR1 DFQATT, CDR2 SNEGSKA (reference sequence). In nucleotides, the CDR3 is TGCAGTGCAGATGATCCAGGGACAGGTAGAAAGACCCAGTACTTC. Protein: CSADDPGTGRKTQYF.

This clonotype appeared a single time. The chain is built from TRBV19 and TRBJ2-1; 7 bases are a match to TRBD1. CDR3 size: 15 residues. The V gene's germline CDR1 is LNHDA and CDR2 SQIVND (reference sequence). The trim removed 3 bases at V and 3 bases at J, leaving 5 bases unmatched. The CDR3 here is CASSIRQGVYNEQFF. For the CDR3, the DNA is TGTGCCAGTAGTATCCGGCAGGGGGTCTACAATGAGCAGTTCTTC. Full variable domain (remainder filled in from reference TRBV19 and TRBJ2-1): DGGITQSPKYLFRKEGQNVTLSCEQNLNHDAMYWYRQDPGQGLRLIYYSQIVNDFQKGDIAEGYSVSREKKESFPLTVTSAQKNPTAFYLCASSIRQGVYNEQFFGPGTRLTVL.

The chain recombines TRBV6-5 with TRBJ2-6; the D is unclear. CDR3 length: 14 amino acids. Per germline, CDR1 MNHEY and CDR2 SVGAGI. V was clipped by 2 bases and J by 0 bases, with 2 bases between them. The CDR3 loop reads CASSYGSGANVLTF. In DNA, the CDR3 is TGTGCCAGCAGTTACGGCTCTGGGGCCAACGTCCTGACTTTC.

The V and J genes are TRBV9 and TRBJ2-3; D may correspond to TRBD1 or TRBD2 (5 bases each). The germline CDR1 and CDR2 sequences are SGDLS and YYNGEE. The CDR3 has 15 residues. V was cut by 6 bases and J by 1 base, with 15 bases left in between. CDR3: CASKEGLGGTDTQYF. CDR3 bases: TGTGCCAGCAAAGAGGGGCTAGGCGGCACAGATACGCAGTATTTT.

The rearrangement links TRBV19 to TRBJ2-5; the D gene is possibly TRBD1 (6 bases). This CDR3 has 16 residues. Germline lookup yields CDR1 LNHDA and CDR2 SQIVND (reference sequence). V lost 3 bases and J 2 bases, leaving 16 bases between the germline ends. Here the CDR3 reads CASSMLSPRGQETQYF. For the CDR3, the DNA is TGTGCCAGTAGTATGCTGAGTCCCAGGGGACAAGAGACCCAGTACTTC.

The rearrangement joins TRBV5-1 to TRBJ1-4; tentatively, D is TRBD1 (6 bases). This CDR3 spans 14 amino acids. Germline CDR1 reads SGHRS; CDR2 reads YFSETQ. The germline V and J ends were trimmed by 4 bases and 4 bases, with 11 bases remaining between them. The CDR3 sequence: CASSIGQNNEKLFF. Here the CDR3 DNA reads TGCGCCAGCAGCATCGGACAGAATAATGAAAAACTGTTTTTT.

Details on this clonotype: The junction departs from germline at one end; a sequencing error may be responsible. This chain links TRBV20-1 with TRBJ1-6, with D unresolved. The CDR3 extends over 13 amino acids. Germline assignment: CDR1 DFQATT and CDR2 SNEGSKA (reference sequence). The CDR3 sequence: CSAGDPHNSPLHF. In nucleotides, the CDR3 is TGCAGTGCTGGAGATCCCCATAATTCACCCCTCCACTTT.

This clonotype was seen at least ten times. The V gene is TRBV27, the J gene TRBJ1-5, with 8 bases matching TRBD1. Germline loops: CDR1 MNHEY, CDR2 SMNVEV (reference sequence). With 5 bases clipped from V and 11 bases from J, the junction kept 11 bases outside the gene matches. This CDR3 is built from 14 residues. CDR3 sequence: CASSPTQGQGTQHF. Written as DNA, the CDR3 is TGTGCCAGCAGTCCGACTCAAGGACAGGGCACCCAGCATTTT.

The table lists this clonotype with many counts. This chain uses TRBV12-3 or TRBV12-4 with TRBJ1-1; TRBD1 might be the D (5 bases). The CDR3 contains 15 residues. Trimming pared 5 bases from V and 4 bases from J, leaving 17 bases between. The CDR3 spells CASSPQAGGLTEAFF. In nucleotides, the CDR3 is TGTGCCAGCAGTCCGCAAGCCGGGGGTCTCACTGAAGCTTTCTTT.

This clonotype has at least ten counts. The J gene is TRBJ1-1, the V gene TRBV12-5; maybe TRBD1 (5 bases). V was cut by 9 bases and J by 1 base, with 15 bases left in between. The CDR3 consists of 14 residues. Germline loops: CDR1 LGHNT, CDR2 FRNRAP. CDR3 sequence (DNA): TGTGCTAGCCGGGGGGAGGGCGAGAACACTGAAGCTTTCTTT. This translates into CASRGEGENTEAFF. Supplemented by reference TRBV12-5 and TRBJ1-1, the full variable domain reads DARVTQTPRHKVTEMGQEVTMRCQPILGHNTVFWYRQTMMQGLELLAYFRNRAPLDDSGMPKDRFSAEMPDATLATLKIQPSEPRDSAVYFCASRGEGENTEAFFGQGTRLTVV.